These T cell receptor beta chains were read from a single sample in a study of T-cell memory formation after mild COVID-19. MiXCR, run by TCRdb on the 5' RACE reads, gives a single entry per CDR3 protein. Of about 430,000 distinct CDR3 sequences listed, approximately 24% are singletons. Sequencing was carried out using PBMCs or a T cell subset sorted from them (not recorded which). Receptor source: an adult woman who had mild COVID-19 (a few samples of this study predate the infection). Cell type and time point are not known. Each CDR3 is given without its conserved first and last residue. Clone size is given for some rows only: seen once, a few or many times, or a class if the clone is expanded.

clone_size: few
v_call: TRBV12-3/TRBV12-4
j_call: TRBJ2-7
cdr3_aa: ASTISSDEQY

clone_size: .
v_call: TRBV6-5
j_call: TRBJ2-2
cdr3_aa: ASNPQGATGELF

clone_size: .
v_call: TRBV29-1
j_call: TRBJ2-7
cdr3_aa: SVVGGFIGEQY

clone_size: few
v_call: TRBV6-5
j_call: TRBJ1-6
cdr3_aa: ASSRSPGVTSPLH

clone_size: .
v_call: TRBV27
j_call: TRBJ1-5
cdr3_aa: ASSVQSNQPQH

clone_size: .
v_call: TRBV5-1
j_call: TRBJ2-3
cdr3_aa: ASSLDQGVLPDTQY

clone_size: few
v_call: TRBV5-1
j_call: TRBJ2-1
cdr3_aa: ASSKGLAVGDNEQF

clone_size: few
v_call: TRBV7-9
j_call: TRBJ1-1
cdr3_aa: ASSLPPTANTEAF

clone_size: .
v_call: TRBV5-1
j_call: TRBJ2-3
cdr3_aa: ASSLAGASTQY

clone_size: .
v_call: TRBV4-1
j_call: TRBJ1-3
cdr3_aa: ASSQDWGVGNTIY

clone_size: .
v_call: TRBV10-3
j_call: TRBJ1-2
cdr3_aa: AISQTGGYGYT

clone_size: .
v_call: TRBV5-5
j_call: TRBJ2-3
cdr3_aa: ASSLGVEPTDTQY

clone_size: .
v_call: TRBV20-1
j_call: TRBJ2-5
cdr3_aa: SARPRGGETQY

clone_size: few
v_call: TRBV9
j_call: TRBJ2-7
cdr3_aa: ASSPLADAYEQY

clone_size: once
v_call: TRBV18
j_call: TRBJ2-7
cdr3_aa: ASSPPTLSYEQY

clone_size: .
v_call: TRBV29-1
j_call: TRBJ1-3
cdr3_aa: SVQGGSGNTIY

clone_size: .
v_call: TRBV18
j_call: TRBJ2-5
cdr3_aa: ASSPLYRRKQETQY

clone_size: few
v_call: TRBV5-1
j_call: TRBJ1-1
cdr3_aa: ASSLVGRSRAF

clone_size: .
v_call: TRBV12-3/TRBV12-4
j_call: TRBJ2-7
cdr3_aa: ASSPDGGSVGEQY

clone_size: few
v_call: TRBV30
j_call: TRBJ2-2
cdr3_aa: AWSVRPGLAGRGELF

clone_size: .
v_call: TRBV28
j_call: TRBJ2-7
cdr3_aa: ASSLGTSGNEQY

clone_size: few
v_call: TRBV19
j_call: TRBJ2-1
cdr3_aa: ASSIFGRAVNEQF

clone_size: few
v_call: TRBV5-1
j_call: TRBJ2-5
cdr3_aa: ASSPGTSMYQETQY

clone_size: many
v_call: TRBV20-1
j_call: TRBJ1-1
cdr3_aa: SATTENGRRAF

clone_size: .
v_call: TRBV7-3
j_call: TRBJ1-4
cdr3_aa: ASSKGQGMEKLF

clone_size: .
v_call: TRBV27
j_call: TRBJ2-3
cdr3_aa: ASSSNRDRGPDTQY

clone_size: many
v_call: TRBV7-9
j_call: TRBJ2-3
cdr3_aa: ASSPLDTDTQY

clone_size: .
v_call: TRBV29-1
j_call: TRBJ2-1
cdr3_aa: SVLSGGNNEQF

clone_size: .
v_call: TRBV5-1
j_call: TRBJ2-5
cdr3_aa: ASSLVWETQY

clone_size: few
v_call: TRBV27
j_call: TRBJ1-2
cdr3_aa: ASSSPGPPPGGYT

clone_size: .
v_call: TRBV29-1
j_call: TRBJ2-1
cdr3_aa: SVDSLGQPNEQF

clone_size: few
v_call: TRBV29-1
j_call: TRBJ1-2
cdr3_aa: SVGDGYT

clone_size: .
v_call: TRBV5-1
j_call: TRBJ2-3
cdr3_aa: ASSPWDTDTQY

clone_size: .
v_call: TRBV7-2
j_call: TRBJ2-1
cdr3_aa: ASRNWGLADEQF

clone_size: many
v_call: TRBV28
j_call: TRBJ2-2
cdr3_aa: ASSSIGHPSTGELF

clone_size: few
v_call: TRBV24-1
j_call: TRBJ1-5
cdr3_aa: ATSDSGDQPQH

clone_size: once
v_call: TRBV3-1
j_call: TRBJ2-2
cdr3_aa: ASSRPRGSGTGELF

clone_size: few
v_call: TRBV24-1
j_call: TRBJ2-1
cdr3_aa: ATSDSLPTETYNEQF

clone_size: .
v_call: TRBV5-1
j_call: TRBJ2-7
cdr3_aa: ASSFSAVDEQY

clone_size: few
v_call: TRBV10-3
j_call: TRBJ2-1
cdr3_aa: AISESIGGARNEQF

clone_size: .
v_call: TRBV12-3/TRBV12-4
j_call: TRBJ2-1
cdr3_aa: ASRPTSGGHNEQF

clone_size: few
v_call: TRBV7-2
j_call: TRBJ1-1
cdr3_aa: ASSLGGALNTEAF

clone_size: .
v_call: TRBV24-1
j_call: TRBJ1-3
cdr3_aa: ATSDRRTRLGQSSGNTIY

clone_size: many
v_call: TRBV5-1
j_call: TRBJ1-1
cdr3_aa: ASNRQGNTEAF

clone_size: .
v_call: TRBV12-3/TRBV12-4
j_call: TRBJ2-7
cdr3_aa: ASSLGSGVPYEQY

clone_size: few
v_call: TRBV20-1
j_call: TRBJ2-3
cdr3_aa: SASGTGTDTQY

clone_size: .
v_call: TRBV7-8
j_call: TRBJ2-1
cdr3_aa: ASSFGEKTYNEQF

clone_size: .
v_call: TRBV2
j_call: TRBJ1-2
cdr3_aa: ASSEVQGPLNYGYT

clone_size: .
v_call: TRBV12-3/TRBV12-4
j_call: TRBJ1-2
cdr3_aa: ASSLGLLGAPGYT

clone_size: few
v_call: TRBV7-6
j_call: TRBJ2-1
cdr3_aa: ASSRTDKNYNEQF

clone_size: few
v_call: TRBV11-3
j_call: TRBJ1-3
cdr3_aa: ASSHRKVNTIY

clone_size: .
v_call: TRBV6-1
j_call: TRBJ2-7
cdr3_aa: ASRETVSYEQY

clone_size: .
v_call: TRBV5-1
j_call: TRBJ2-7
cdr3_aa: ASSSLGVYEQY

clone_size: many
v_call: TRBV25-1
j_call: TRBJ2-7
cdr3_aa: ASSDSLPYEQY

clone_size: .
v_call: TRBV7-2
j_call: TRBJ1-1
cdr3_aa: ASSEWAMNTEAF